The clone carrying this T cell receptor (beta chain) was counted between two and nine times. Its cognate antigen is unknown. As it was prepared, the TCRbeta library received unique molecular identifiers. A single record per CDR3 protein comes from TCRdb applying MiXCR to the PCR reads. Altogether some 290,000 distinct CDR3 sequences are present, over 20% being singletons, with the ten largest covering around 9.9%. The CDR3 has 14 residues. Germline V gene sequence: CDR1 ENHRY, CDR2 SYGVKD. V shed 6 bases, J shed 5 bases, and the junction held 8 bases outside the gene matches. The sample originates from a study of T-cell reconstitution after alpha-beta-depleted transplantation in children. Points from the study as a whole: There were reportedly several hundred expanded graft clones from which alpha-beta T cells came about two months after transplant. At the one-year point after transplant, T-cell counts and TCRbeta diversity were found to come mostly from T cells that had been newly produced.

V and J are TRBV10-3 and TRBJ1-1; 8 bases agree with TRBD1. Sequenced material: PBMCs, mostly from graft donor cells, taken 180 days after TCRalphabeta/CD19-depleted stem cell transplant. The receptor was derived from a male patient aged 10-17 years who had a stem cell transplant for acute lymphoblastic leukemia, so the T cells may come from the graft donor. The CDR3 sequence: CAIRLGQGSTEAFF. The DNA of the CDR3 is TGTGCCATCAGGCTAGGACAGGGAAGTACTGAAGCTTTCTTT.